The clone carrying this T cell receptor beta chain was seen repeatedly, ten times or more. Its antigen is undetermined. A single record per CDR3 protein comes from TCRdb applying MiXCR to the RACE reads. This repertoire shows just under 60,000 distinct CDR3 sequences, around 12% found once; its top ten account for 2.4%. The data were obtained in a study of human T cells and chemical hapten exposure. Turning to the study itself: The study traced per-sample TCR yield variation mainly to small differences in pooled library volumes.

The sample's time point: patch test 3, about 24 weeks after DPC sensitization. Treatment defined: therapeutic diphenylcyclopropenone sensitization with weekly scalp DPC. Notes on the study in general: DPC sensitization left the count of TCRs above 1 in 1000 unchanged.

The CDR3 totals 16 residues. Germline CDR1 is SGHKS and CDR2 is YYEKEE (reference sequence). The V gene end was trimmed by 3 bases and the J gene end by 3 bases; junction bases not matched to a gene: 2. This specimen was whole blood, taken in connection with sensitization to the hapten diphenylcyclopropenone (DPC). This clonotype was obtained from a man aged 25-45 years with alopecia areata. Some clones in this sample may be carry-over from other donors' samples. This chain uses TRBV5-5 with TRBJ2-1; 14 bases line up with TRBD2. DNA of the CDR3: TGTGCCAGCAGCTCGGGACTAGCGGGGGACTACAATGAGCAGTTCTTC. It yields the protein CASSSGLAGDYNEQFF.